A selection of T cell receptor beta chains follows, all from one sample in a study of blood T cells in healthy people across ages. One entry per CDR3 protein, called by TCRdb with MiXCR from the 5' RACE reads. The profile shows hundreds of thousands of distinct CDR3 sequences, roughly 50% of them singletons. Specimen: blood. These receptors were obtained from a man aged 25-45 years in good health. Each CDR3 is given with its conserved first and last residue. Only some rows state a clone size, as once, few, many or a class for expanded clones.

CASSPPVGGNQPQHF	TRBV12-3/TRBV12-4	TRBJ1-5	.
CAGGTGGLGETQYF	TRBV25-1	TRBJ2-5	few
CSATHAGGRGTEAFF	TRBV20-1	TRBJ1-1	.
CASSDRGIRGYEQYF	TRBV2	.	few
CASSLPGPGGDTQYF	TRBV7-2	TRBJ2-3	few
CASSQPGLTYEQYF	TRBV4-1	TRBJ2-7	few
CASSRSDSSGGNQPQHF	TRBV7-2	TRBJ1-5	.
CASSLAIVGEAFF	TRBV5-6	TRBJ1-1	.
CASSYATGEFLGTDTQYF	TRBV7-9	TRBJ2-3	.
CASSQVNGGQETQYF	TRBV4-2	TRBJ2-5	few
CASRGGVWGEETQYF	TRBV12-3/TRBV12-4	TRBJ2-5	.
CASSTGGTGSRDTQYF	TRBV5-8	TRBJ2-3	.
CASRKQVSSGANVLTF	TRBV28	TRBJ2-6	.
CARDRGDTQYF	TRBV7-9	TRBJ2-3	.
CATRWTVSNYGYTF	TRBV7-2	TRBJ1-2	few
CASSESMNTEAFF	TRBV2	TRBJ1-1	.
CASTDETSNYGYTF	TRBV2	TRBJ1-2	.
CASSQERSAGTGTYEQYF	TRBV4-2	TRBJ2-7	.
CASSFRGGATNEQFF	TRBV7-2	TRBJ2-1	.
CASRPDRPSSYNSPLHF	TRBV12-3/TRBV12-4	TRBJ1-6	.
CSVEDARGLAGEAETQYF	TRBV29-1	TRBJ2-5	few
CASGFGDREVDGYTF	TRBV12-5	TRBJ1-2	.
CASSQDGGLLSQYF	TRBV3-1	TRBJ2-3	.
CASSLLTAQPQHF	TRBV5-5	TRBJ1-5	many
CSARTPDLSYEQYF	TRBV20-1	TRBJ2-7	once
CASSEGMKETQYF	TRBV9	TRBJ2-5	.
CSASRAGTTDTQYF	TRBV20-1	TRBJ2-3	.
CASSPGQGAKEKLFF	TRBV12-3/TRBV12-4	TRBJ1-4	.
CASSLGREYNEQFF	TRBV11-1	TRBJ2-1	.
CASSQDPRGPTGELFF	TRBV4-2	TRBJ2-2	few
CASSQGSGGGNEQFF	TRBV3-1	TRBJ2-1	.
CASSLDLGGEGQPQHF	TRBV7-2	TRBJ1-5	.
CASSQVGQGLDTQYF	TRBV3-1	TRBJ2-3	.
CSASGLSNAGNTIYF	TRBV20-1	TRBJ1-3	.
CASSETGQRAKNIQYF	TRBV6-1	TRBJ2-4	.